Below, 7 T cell receptor beta chains from the same sample are listed, as sequenced in a study of memory CD4+ T cells and cytomegalovirus serostatus. The table came from immunoSEQ multiplex PCR; TCRdb's copy has only in-frame clones and leaves some out. This table holds 55,000 to 75,000 clones, 75% to 85% found once. Single viable CD3+CD4+CD8-CD45RO+ cells were sorted as the memory CD4+ T cells. The sample was memory CD4+ T cells from blood. The receptors here all came from an adult in good health and CMV-seronegative.

V gene TRBV5-1 combines with J gene TRBJ2-7, with 14 bases lining up with TRBD2. CDR1 is SGHRS, CDR2 YFSETQ, per germline. V shed 0 bases, J shed 4 bases, and the junction held 15 bases outside the gene matches. This CDR3 contains 20 residues. CDR3 coding DNA: TGCGCCAGCAGCTTGGCCTGGAGACTAGCGGGAGGGCGTCGAGATTACGAGCAGTACTTC. Translated: CASSLAWRLAGGRRDYEQYF. Full variable domain (missing parts from reference TRBV5-1 and TRBJ2-7): KAGVTQTPRYLIKTRGQQVTLSCSPISGHRSVSWYQQTPGQGLQFLFEYFSETQRNKGNFPGRFSGRQFSNSRSEMNVSTLELGDSALYLCASSLAWRLAGGRRDYEQYFGPGTRLTVT.

The rearrangement uses TRBV27 and TRBJ2-5; no reliable D call. CDR1 is MNHEY, CDR2 SMNVEV, per germline (reference sequence). The CDR3 covers 13 residues. The germline V and J ends were trimmed by 11 bases and 1 base, with 14 bases remaining between them. CDR3 bases: TGTGCCTCGGCAAGGACCTTCCAAGAGACCCAGTACTTC. Protein sequence: CASARTFQETQYF.

This clone came up once. The chain recombines TRBV5-1 with TRBJ1-1, with TRBD1 as a possible D gene (5 bases). V dropped 4 bases and J dropped 4 bases, with 17 bases sitting between them. This CDR3 has 15 residues. Germline CDR1 SGHRS, CDR2 YFSETQ. The chain's CDR3 is CASSASGRLGTEAFF. The CDR3 coding sequence is TGCGCCAGCAGCGCGTCAGGGCGGTTAGGCACTGAAGCTTTCTTT.

This clone showed up just a few times. The J gene is TRBJ1-2, the V gene TRBV5-1; D remains unclear. The CDR3 has 14 residues. The V gene's germline CDR1 is SGHRS and CDR2 YFSETQ. Trimming removed 4 bases at V and 6 bases at J, with 16 bases between. CDR3 in DNA: TGCGCCAGCAGCCCGGGGTGGGCGGAGGATGGCTACACCTTC. Protein sequence: CASSPGWAEDGYTF.

The chain employs TRBV18 and TRBJ2-1; D is unresolved. V shed 2 bases and J shed 9 bases, with 14 bases lying between them. CDR3 length: 14 residues. CDR1 and CDR2 from the germline V gene are KGHSH and LQKENI. The CDR3 coding sequence is TGTGCCAGCTCACCAGAGGTAGCCCAGGCTGAGCAGTTCTTC. Amino acid sequence: CASSPEVAQAEQFF.

This chain joins TRBV4-1 and TRBJ1-6; D unresolved. V was clipped by 1 base and J by 13 bases, with 20 bases between them. The CDR3 contains 16 residues. Germline V gene data show CDR1 as MGHRA and CDR2 as YSYEKL. The CDR3 nucleotides read TGCGCCAGCAGCCAAGGGTGGGTTTCTGGTCCATTCCCCCTCCACTTT. Amino acid sequence: CASSQGWVSGPFPLHF.

The CDR3 loop is CASSRPLAGPYNEQFF. The CDR3 DNA reads TGTGCCAGCAGCCGACCTCTAGCGGGACCGTACAATGAGCAGTTCTTC. This chain links TRBV5-8 with TRBJ2-1; 9 nucleotides align to TRBD2. The CDR3 is 16 residues long. Unmatched junction bases numbered 9, after V lost 4 bases and J lost 4 bases. The V gene's germline CDR1 is SGHTS and CDR2 YDEGEE.